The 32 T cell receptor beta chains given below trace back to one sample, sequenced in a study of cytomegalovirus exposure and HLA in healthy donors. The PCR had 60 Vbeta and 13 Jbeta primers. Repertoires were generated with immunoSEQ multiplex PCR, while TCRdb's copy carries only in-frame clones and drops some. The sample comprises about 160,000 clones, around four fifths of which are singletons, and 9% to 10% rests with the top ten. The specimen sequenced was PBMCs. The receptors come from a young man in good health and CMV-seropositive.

CDR3 nucleotides: TGTGCCAGCAGTTTGTTGGGACAGGGCGACGAAAAACTGTTTTTT. Residues: CASSLLGQGDEKLFF. The rearrangement links TRBV27 to TRBJ1-4, with TRBD1 matching over 9 bases. Losses at the gene ends were 3 bases for V and 8 bases for J; bases not matched to a gene: 7. This CDR3 region has 15 residues. CDR1 is MNHEY and CDR2 is SMNVEV in the germline V gene (reference sequence).

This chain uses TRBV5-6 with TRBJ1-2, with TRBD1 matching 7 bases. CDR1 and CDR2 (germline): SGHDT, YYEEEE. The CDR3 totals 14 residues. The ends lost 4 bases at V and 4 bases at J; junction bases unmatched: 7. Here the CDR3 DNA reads TGTGCCAGCAGCGATGGGACAGACATCTATGGCTACACCTTC. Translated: CASSDGTDIYGYTF.

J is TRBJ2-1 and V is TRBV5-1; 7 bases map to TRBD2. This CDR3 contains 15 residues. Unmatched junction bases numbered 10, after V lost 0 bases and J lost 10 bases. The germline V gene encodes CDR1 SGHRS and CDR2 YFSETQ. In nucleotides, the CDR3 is TGCGCCAGCAGCTTGGGTAGTGGGGGGGACCTGGAGCAGTTCTTC. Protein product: CASSLGSGGDLEQFF.

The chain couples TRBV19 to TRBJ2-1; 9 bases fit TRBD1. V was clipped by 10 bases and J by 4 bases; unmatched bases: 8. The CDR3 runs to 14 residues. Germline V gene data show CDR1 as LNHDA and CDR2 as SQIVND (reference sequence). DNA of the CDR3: TGTGCCACGAAGCCGGGACAGGGTTACAATGAGCAGTTCTTC. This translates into CATKPGQGYNEQFF.

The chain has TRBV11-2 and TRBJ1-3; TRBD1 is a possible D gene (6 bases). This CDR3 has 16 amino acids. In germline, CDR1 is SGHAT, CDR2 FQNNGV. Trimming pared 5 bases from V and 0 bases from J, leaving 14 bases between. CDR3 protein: CASSPLTGGSGNTIYF. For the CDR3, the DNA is TGTGCCAGCAGCCCATTGACAGGAGGCTCTGGAAACACCATATATTTT.

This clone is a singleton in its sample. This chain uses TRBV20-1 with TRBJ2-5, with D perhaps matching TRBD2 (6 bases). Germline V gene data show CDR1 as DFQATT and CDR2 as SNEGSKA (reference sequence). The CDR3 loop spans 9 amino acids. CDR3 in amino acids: CRGGETQYF. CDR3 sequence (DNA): TGCAGGGGGGGAGAGACCCAGTACTTC.

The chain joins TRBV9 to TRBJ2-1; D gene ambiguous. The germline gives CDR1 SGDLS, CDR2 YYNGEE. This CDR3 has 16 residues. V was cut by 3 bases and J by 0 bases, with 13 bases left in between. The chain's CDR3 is CASSATAAVSYNEQFF. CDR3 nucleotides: TGTGCCAGCAGCGCCACGGCGGCGGTCTCCTACAATGAGCAGTTCTTC. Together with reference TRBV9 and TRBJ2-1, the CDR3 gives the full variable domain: DSGVTQTPKHLITATGQRVTLRCSPRSGDLSVYWYQQSLDQGLQFLIQYYNGEERAKGNILERFSAQQFPDLHSELNLSSLELGDSALYFCASSATAAVSYNEQFFGPGTRLTVL.

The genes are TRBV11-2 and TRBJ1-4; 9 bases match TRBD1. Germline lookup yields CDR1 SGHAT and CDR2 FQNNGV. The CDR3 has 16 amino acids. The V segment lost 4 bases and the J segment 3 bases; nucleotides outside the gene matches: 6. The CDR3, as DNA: TGTGCCAGCAGCTCGACAGGGGGGATCGCTAATGAAAAACTGTTTTTT. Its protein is CASSSTGGIANEKLFF.

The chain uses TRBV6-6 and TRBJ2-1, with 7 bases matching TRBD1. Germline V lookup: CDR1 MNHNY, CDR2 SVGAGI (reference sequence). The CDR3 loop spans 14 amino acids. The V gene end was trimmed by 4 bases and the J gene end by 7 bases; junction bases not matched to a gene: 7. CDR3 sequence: CASSSMTQGNEQFF. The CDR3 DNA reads TGTGCCAGCAGTTCTATGACACAGGGGAATGAGCAGTTCTTC.

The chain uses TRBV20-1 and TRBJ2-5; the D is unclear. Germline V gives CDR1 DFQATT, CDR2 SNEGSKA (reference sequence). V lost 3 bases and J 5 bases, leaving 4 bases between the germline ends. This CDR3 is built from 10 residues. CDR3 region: CSASSETQYF. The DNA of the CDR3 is TGCAGTGCTAGTTCGGAGACCCAGTACTTC.

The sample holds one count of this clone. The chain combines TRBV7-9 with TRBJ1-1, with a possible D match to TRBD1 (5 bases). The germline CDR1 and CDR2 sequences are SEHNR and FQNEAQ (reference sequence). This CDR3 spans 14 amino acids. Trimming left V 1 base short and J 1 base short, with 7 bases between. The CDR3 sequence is CASSLGQWNTEAFF. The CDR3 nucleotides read TGTGCCAGCAGCTTAGGACAGTGGAACACTGAAGCTTTCTTT.

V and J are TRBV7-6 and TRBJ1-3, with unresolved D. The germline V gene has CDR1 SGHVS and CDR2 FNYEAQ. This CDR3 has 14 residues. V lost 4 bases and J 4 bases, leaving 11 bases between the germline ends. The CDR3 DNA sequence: TGTGCCAGCAGCTCGTTCTCTTCCGGAAACACCATATATTTT. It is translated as CASSSFSSGNTIYF. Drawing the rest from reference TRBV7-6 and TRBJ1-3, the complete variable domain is GAGVSQSPRYKVTKRGQDVALRCDPISGHVSLYWYRQALGQGPEFLTYFNYEAQQDKSGLPNDRFSAERPEGSISTLTIQRTEQRDSAMYRCASSSFSSGNTIYFGEGSWLTVV.

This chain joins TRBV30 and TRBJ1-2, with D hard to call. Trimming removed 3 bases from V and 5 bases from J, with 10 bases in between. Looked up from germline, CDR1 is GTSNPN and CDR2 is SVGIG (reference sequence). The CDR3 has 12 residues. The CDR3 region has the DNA TGTGCCTGGAGAGCCCTGGTGTATGGCTACACCTTC. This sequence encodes CAWRALVYGYTF.

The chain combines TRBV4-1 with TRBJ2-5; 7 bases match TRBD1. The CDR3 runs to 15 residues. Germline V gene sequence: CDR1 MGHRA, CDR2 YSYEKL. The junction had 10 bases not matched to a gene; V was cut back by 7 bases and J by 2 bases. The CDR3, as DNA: TGCGCCAGCACCCTGACAGGGACCCCTCAAGAGACCCAGTACTTC. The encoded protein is CASTLTGTPQETQYF.

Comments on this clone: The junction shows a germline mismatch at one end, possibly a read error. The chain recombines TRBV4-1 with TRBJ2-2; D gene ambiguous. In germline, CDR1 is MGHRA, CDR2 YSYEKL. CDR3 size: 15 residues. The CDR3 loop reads CTSSLLEAYTGELFF. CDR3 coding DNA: TGCACCAGCAGCCTTTTAGAGGCATACACCGGGGAGCTGTTTTTT.

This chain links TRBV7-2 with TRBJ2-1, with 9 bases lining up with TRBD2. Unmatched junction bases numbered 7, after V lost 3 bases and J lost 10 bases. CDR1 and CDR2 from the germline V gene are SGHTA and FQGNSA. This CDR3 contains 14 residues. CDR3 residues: CASSFYGLAREQFF. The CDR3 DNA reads TGTGCCAGCAGCTTTTACGGACTAGCGAGGGAGCAGTTCTTC.

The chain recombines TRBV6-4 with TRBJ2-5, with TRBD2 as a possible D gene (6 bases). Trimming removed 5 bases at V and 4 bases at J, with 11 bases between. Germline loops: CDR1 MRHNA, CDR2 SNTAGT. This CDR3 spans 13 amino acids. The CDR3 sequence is CASSREDGETQYF. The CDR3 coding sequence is TGTGCCAGCAGTAGGGAGGATGGAGAGACCCAGTACTTC.

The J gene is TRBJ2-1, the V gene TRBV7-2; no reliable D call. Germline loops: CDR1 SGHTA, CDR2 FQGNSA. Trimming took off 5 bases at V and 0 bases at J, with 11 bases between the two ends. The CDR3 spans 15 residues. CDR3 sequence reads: CASSASRSSYNEQFF. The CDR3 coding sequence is TGTGCCAGCAGCGCAAGTAGGAGCTCCTACAATGAGCAGTTCTTC.

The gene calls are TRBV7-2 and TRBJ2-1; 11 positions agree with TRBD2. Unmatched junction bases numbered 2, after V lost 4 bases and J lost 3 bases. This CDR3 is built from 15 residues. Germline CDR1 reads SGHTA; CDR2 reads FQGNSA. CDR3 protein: CASSYGTSGYNEQFF. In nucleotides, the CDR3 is TGTGCCAGCAGCTACGGGACTAGCGGCTACAATGAGCAGTTCTTC.

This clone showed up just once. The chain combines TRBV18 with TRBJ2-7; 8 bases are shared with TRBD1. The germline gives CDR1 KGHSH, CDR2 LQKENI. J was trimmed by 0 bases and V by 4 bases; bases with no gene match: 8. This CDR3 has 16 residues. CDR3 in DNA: TGTGCCAGCTCACACCTTGGACAGGGTAGCTCCTACGAGCAGTACTTC. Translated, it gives CASSHLGQGSSYEQYF.

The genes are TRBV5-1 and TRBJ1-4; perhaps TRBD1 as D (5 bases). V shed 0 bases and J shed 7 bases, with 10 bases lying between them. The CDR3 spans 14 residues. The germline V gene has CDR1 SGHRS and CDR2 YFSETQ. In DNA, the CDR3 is TGCGCCAGCAGCTTGGAGGGGAGGAGTGAAAAACTGTTTTTT. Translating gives CASSLEGRSEKLFF.

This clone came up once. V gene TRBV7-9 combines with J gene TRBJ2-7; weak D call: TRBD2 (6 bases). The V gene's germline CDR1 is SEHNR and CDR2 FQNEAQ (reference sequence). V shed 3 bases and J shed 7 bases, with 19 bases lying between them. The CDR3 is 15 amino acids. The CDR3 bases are TGTGCCAGCAGCTTCGTTAGCGGCTGGATGGGGGAGCAGTACTTC. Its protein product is CASSFVSGWMGEQYF.

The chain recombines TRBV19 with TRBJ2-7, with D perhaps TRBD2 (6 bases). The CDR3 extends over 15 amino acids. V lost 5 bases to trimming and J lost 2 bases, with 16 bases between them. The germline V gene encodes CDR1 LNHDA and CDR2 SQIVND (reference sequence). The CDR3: CASSRVGGKTYEQYF. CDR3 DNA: TGTGCCAGTAGTCGGGTCGGGGGAAAAACCTACGAGCAGTACTTC. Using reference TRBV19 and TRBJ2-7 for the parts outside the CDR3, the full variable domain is DGGITQSPKYLFRKEGQNVTLSCEQNLNHDAMYWYRQDPGQGLRLIYYSQIVNDFQKGDIAEGYSVSREKKESFPLTVTSAQKNPTAFYLCASSRVGGKTYEQYFGPGTRLTVT.

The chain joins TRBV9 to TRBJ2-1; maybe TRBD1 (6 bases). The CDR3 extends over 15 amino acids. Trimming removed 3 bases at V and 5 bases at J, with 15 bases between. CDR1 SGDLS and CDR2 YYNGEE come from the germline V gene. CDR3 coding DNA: TGTGCCAGCAGCGGGCCTCCCGGGACACACAATGAGCAGTTCTTC. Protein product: CASSGPPGTHNEQFF.

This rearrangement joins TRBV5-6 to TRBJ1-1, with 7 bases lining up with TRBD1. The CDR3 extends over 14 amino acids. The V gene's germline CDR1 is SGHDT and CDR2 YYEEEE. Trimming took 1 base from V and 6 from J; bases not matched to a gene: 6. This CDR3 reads CASSLIRGRAEAFF. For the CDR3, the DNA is TGTGCCAGCAGCTTGATAAGGGGGCGGGCTGAAGCTTTCTTT.

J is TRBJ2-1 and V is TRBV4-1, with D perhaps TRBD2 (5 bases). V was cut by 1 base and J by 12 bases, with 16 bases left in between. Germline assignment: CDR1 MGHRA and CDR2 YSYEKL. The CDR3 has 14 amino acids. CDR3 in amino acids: CASSQVLGSEGQFF. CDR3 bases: TGCGCCAGCAGCCAAGTACTCGGCAGCGAGGGGCAGTTCTTC.

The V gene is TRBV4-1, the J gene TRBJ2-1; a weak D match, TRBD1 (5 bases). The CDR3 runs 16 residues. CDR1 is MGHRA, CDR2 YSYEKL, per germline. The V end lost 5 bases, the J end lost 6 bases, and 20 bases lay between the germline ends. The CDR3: CASSLKTDRPINEQFF. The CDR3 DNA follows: TGCGCCAGCAGCTTAAAGACAGATAGACCTATCAATGAGCAGTTCTTC.

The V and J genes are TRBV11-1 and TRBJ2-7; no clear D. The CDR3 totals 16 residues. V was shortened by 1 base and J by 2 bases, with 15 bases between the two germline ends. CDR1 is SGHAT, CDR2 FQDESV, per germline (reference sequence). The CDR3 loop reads CASSLESVGLTYEQYF. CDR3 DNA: TGTGCCAGCAGCTTAGAGTCGGTCGGTCTCACCTACGAGCAGTACTTC.

CDR3 sequence: CASSGRGTYSYNEQFF. CDR3 DNA sequence: TGTGCCAGCAGCGGCCGTGGGACTTACTCCTACAATGAGCAGTTCTTC. The J gene is TRBJ2-1, the V gene TRBV5-4; D perhaps matches TRBD2 (6 bases). CDR3 length: 16 amino acids. Germline V lookup: CDR1 SGHNT, CDR2 YYREEE (reference sequence). Trimming pared 4 bases from V and 0 bases from J, leaving 14 bases between.

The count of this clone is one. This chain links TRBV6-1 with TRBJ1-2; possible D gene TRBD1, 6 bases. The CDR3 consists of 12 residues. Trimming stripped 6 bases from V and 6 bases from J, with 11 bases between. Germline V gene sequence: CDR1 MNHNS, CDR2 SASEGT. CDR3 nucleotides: TGTGCCAGCAGAGGGGGAGGGAATGGCTACACCTTC. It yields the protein CASRGGGNGYTF.

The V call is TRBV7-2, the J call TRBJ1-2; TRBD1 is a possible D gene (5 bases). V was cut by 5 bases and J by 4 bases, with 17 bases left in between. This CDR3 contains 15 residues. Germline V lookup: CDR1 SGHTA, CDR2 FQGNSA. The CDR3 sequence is CASSQAGHSIYGYTF. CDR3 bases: TGTGCCAGCAGCCAGGCCGGACACTCGATCTATGGCTACACCTTC. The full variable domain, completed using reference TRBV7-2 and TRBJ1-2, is GAGVSQSPSNKVTEKGKDVELRCDPISGHTALYWYRQSLGQGLEFLIYFQGNSAPDKSGLPSDRFSAERTGGSVSTLTIQRTQQEDSAVYLCASSQAGHSIYGYTFGSGTRLTVV.

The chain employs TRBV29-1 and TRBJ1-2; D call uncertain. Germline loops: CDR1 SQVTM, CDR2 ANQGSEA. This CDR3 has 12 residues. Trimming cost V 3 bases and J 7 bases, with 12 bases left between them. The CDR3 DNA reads TGCAGCGTTGATCGGGGTATAGGTGGCTACACCTTC. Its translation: CSVDRGIGGYTF.